This is a list of T cell receptor beta chains from one sample in a study of cytomegalovirus exposure and HLA in healthy donors. Profiling relied on immunoSEQ multiplex PCR, and the TCRdb table lists in-frame clones only, not all of them. The data hold roughly 290,000 clones, with about 87% observed a single time. The sequencing sample was made of PBMCs. The receptors here all came from a woman between 18 and 29 years old in good health and CMV-seronegative. The CDR3 runs from the conserved cysteine through the conserved F or W. Each record gives: D gene, J gene, clone size, V gene, CDR3 protein, CDR3 DNA. The D gene is left open where the match is weak. Some rows mark clone size as missing; the rest say once, few, many or name a class of expanded clone.

TRBD1,TRBJ2-7,.,TRBV10-3,CAINDRGSYEQYF,TGTGCCATCAACGACAGGGGTTCCTACGAGCAGTACTTC
TRBD1,TRBJ2-3,.,TRBV4-1,CASSQVGTGNTDTQYF,TGCGCCAGCAGCCAAGTTGGGACAGGGAACACAGATACGCAGTATTTT
TRBD2,TRBJ2-3,.,TRBV5-1,CASSGLAGNTDTQYF,TGCGCCAGCAGCGGACTAGCGGGGAACACAGATACGCAGTATTTT
.,TRBJ1-4,once,TRBV25-1,CASSPLVKGRGEKLFF,TGTGCCAGCAGTCCCCTAGTAAAGGGAAGGGGTGAAAAACTGTTTTTT
.,TRBJ1-1,.,TRBV5-8,CASSLQYYTEAFF,TGTGCCAGCAGCTTGCAATACTACACTGAAGCTTTCTTT
TRBD2,TRBJ2-1,few,TRBV7-9,CASSPRGGNYNEQFF,TGTGCCAGCAGCCCCCGGGGGGGAAATTACAATGAGCAGTTCTTC
.,TRBJ2-1,.,TRBV10-3,CAIRHTPNEQFF,TGTGCCATCAGACATACCCCCAATGAGCAGTTCTTC
.,TRBJ1-6,.,TRBV6-1,CASSEVTGDFYNSPLHF,TGTGCCAGCAGTGAAGTCACAGGAGACTTTTATAATTCACCCCTCCACTTT
.,TRBJ2-7,.,TRBV18,CASSSSYEQYF,TGTGCCAGCTCATCTTCCTACGAGCAGTACTTC
TRBD2,TRBJ2-5,.,TRBV29-1,CSVTDPGLERRETQYF,TGCAGCGTGACTGATCCGGGACTAGAGAGGCGAGAGACCCAGTACTTC
.,TRBJ1-1,.,TRBV30,CAWKIQAAFF,TGTGCCTGGAAGATACAGGCCGCTTTCTTT
.,TRBJ2-5,.,TRBV9,CASSVGGGLLQETQYF,TGTGCCAGCAGCGTAGGGGGAGGTCTGTTGCAAGAGACCCAGTACTTC
.,TRBJ2-3,.,TRBV27,CASSLVPGRGMVF,TGTGCCAGCAGTTTAGTTCCGGGCAGGGGAATGGTTTTT
.,TRBJ1-4,once,TRBV7-9,CALTRPETNEKLFF,TGTGCCCTCACCAGGCCAGAGACGAATGAAAAACTGTTTTTT
.,TRBJ2-5,.,TRBV5-6,CASSGARASVFLETQYF,TGTGCCAGCAGTGGGGCTAGGGCTAGCGTTTTTCTGGAGACCCAGTACTTC
.,TRBJ2-1,.,TRBV4-2,CASSPSRGAPYNEQFF,TGTGCCAGCAGCCCATCACGGGGGGCCCCTTACAATGAGCAGTTCTTC
TRBD2,TRBJ2-1,.,TRBV9,CASSVTSVLFDEQFF,TGTGCCAGCAGCGTCACTAGCGTATTGTTCGATGAGCAGTTCTTC
.,TRBJ1-1,.,TRBV13,CASSPGGTEAFF,TGTGCCAGCAGCCCCGGGGGTACTGAAGCTTTCTTT
TRBD1,TRBJ1-2,few,TRBV27,CASSLGTGGIGGYTF,TGTGCCAGCAGTTTAGGGACAGGGGGAATCGGTGGCTACACCTTC
.,TRBJ1-1,.,TRBV27,CASSFQATGTEAFF,TGTGCCAGCAGTTTCCAGGCCACCGGCACTGAAGCTTTCTTT
.,TRBJ2-2,.,TRBV9,CASSKQGSGELFF,TGTGCCAGCAGCAAACAGGGATCCGGGGAGCTGTTTTTT
.,TRBJ2-1,.,TRBV7-2,CASSPNYNEQFF,TGTGCCAGCAGCCCAAATTACAATGAGCAGTTCTTC
.,TRBJ1-1,.,TRBV12-5,CASGRTLGENTEAFF,TGTGCTAGTGGCCGGACCCTGGGAGAGAACACTGAAGCTTTCTTT